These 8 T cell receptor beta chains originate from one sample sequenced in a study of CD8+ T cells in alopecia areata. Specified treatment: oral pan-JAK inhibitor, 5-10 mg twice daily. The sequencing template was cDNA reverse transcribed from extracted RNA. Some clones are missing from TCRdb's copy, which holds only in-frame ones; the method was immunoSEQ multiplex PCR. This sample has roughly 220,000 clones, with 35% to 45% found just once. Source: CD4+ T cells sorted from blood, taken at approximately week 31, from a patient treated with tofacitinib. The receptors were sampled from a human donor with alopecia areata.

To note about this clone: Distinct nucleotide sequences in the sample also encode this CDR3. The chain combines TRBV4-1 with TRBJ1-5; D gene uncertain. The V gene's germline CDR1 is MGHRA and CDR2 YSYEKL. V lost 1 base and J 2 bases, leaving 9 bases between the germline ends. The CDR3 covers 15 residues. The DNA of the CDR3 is TGCGCCAGCAGCCAAGTCCCCCAGGGCAATCAGCCCCAGCATTTT. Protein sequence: CASSQVPQGNQPQHF.

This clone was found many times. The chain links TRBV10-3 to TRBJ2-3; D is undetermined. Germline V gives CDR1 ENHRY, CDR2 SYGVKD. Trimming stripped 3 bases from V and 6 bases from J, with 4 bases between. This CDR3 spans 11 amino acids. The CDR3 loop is CAISERDTQYF. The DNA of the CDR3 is TGTGCCATCAGTGAAAGGGATACGCAGTATTTT.

CDR3 sequence reads: CASSLVTDSYEQYF. The CDR3 nucleotides are TGCGCCAGCAGCTTGGTTACAGATTCCTACGAGCAGTACTTC. The chain couples TRBV5-1 to TRBJ2-7; D not certain. V was shortened by 0 bases and J by 1 base, with 8 bases between the two germline ends. CDR3 size: 14 residues. CDR1 and CDR2 (germline): SGHRS, YFSETQ.

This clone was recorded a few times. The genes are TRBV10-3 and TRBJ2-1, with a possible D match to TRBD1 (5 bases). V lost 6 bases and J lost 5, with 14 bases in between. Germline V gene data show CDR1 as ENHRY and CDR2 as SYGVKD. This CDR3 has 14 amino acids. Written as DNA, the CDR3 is TGTGCCATCAGCCGATCAGACAGTAACAATGAGCAGTTCTTC. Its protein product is CAISRSDSNNEQFF.

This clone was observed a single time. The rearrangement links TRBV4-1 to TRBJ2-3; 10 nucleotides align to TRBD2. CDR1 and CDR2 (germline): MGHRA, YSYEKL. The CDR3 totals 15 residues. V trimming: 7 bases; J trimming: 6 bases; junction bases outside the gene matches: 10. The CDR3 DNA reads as TGCGCCAGCAATCGCCTAGCGGGGGCAGGGGATACGCAGTATTTT. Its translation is CASNRLAGAGDTQYF.

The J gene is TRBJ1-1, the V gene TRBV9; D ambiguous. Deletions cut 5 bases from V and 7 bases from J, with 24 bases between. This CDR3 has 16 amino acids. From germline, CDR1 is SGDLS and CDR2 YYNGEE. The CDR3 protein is CASSPPLGNEGGEAFF. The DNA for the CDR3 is TGTGCCAGCAGTCCTCCCCTGGGGAACGAGGGAGGTGAAGCTTTCTTT.

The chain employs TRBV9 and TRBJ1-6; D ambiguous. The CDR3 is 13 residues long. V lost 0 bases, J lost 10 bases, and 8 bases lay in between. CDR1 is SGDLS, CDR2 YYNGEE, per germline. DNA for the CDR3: TGTGCCAGCAGCGTAGACGGGCGGTCACCCCTCCACTTT. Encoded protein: CASSVDGRSPLHF. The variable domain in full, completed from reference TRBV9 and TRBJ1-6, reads DSGVTQTPKHLITATGQRVTLRCSPRSGDLSVYWYQQSLDQGLQFLIQYYNGEERAKGNILERFSAQQFPDLHSELNLSSLELGDSALYFCASSVDGRSPLHFGNGTRLTVT.

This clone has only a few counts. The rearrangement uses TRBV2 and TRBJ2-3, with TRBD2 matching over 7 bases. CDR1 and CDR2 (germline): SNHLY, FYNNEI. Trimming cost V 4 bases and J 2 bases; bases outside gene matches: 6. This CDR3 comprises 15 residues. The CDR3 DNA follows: TGTGCCAGCAGTGGGTCGCTAGCGGCCACAGATACGCAGTATTTT. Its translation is CASSGSLAATDTQYF.